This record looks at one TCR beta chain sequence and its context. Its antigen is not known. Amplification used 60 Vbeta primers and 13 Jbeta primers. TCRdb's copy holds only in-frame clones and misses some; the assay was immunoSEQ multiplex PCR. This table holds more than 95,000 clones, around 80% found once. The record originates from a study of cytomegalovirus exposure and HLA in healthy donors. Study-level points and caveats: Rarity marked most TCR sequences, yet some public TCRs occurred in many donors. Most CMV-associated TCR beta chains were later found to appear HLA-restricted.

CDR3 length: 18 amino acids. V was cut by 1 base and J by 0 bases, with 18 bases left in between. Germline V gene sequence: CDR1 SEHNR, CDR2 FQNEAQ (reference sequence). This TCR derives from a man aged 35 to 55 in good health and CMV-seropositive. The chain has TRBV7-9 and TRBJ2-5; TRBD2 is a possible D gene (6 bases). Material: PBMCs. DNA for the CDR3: TGTGCCAGCAGCTTAGGGAGCGTGGCGGGATGGTACCAAGAGACCCAGTACTTC. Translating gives CASSLGSVAGWYQETQYF.